What follows is one T cell receptor (beta chain) and its context. The ends lost 4 bases at V and 3 bases at J; junction bases unmatched: 16. The CDR3 runs 18 residues. Per the germline V gene, CDR1 is MGHRA and CDR2 is YSYEKL. This record belongs to a study of blood T cell repertoires in COVID-19. The assay was immunoSEQ multiplex PCR, and TCRdb's table has in-frame clones only and misses some. The sample consists of about 130,000 clones, about 79% of them appearing once. V is TRBV4-1 and J is TRBJ1-1, with TRBD1 identical over 8 bases. This receptor was taken from a man aged 35 to 55 with active or convalescent COVID-19. Sequences were obtained from peripheral blood. Here the CDR3 reads CASSLPSDRVDPDTEAFF. CDR3 in DNA: TGCGCCAGCAGCCTCCCCTCGGACAGGGTTGATCCGGACACTGAAGCTTTCTTT.